The 7 T cell receptor beta chains below come from one sample, sequenced in a study of tissue T cells after allogeneic stem cell transplantation. Profiled with immunoSEQ multiplex PCR; TCRdb holds only in-frame clones, not every one. The sample yields around 8,700 clones, 40% to 45% seen once. Time point meaning: mouse harvest day 7 after allogeneic transplant. Each mouse received 10^7 T-cell-depleted marrow cells plus 10^6 splenic CD5+ T cells by tail vein. Sequenced sample: skin. Every receptor here comes from a female BALB/c mouse given C57BL/6 T cells with graft-versus-host disease after an allogeneic hematopoietic cell transplant.

To note about this clone: Mouse gene names and germline throughout. The read ends 1 residue early relative to the CDR3; the germline J gene fills the gap. The chain recombines TRBV16 with TRBJ2-5; the D is unclear. Germline assignment: CDR1 SGHSA and CDR2 FRNQAP. The V end was cut by 2 bases, the J end by 4 bases, with 7 bases between. There are 13 residues in the CDR3. Partial CDR3 DNA: TGTGCAAGCAGCTTATTCGCAGAAGACACCCAGTAC. Its protein product is CASSLFAEDTQY. The CDR3 reads in full as CASSLFAEDTQYF.

This clone came up a few times. Gene labels here are mouse ones. The read comes to an end 1 residue before the CDR3 does, leaving the germline J gene to fill in the end. This chain uses TRBV15 with TRBJ2-5, with TRBD1 matching over 7 bases. After removal of 6 bases from V and 6 bases from J, the junction contained 6 bases not matched to a gene. Germline V gene data show CDR1 as SGHND and CDR2 as FRSKSL. The CDR3 has 13 amino acids. CDR3 amino acids: CASSQADRDTQYF. The sequenced CDR3 bases are TGTGCCAGCAGCCAGGCGGACAGGGACACCCAGTAC.

Remarks on this clone: Gene labels here are mouse ones. The CDR3 goes on 1 residue after the read ends, and that part is filled in from the germline J gene. The chain links TRBV23 to TRBJ2-7; whether TRBD1, the table's D call, matches the DNA was not checked. CDR3 size: 13 residues. CDR1 is KGHTA, CDR2 FQNQQP, per germline. The part of the CDR3 DNA that was read is TGCTCCAGCAGTCAAATTACAGATTATGAACAGTAC. Translated, it gives CSSSQITDYEQY. The complete CDR3 protein is CSSSQITDYEQYF.

Details on this clone: All gene names here are mouse names. The chain's CDR3 is CASSQERKGDLANSDYTF. The CDR3 DNA, read in part, is TGTGCCAGCAGCCAAGAAAGGAAGGGGGACCTTGCAAACTCCGACTACACC. J is TRBJ1-2 and V is TRBV2; possibly TRBD1 for D (6 bases). The CDR3 end falls 1 residue outside the read, so it is completed with the germline J gene. Germline CDR1 and CDR2: LGHNA and YSYQKL. The ends were cut back, 0 bases at V and 0 bases at J, with 17 bases in the middle. The CDR3 consists of 18 residues.

Relative to its sample, this clone is medium-sized. Gene names refer to mouse genes. Partial CDR3 DNA: TGTGCCAGCAGTATGGGGTCAGAAGTCTTC. This translates into CASSMGSEVF. The CDR3 in full is CASSMGSEVFF. The V call is TRBV19, the J call TRBJ1-1; D ambiguous. The read falls 1 residue short of the CDR3 end, and the missing part is taken from the germline J gene. CDR3 size: 11 residues. V was pared by 2 bases and J by 6 bases, with 5 bases between. Germline V gene sequence: CDR1 FNHDT, CDR2 SITEND (reference sequence).

As to this clone: Mouse names are used for the genes. Sequencing ends 1 residue short of the CDR3 end; the germline J gene provides the rest. The chain is built from TRBV5 and TRBJ1-6; unclear D gene. TRBJ1-6 is designated an ORF whose function remains uncertain. The CDR3 has 16 residues. Germline V gives CDR1 LGHNA, CDR2 YNLKQL (reference sequence). V lost 0 bases and J 0 bases, leaving 6 bases between the germline ends. This chain's CDR3 is CASSQEENSYNSPLYF. The sequenced CDR3 bases are TGTGCCAGCAGCCAAGAAGAAAATTCCTATAATTCGCCCCTCTAC.

With respect to this clone: Mouse gene names and germline throughout. The read comes to an end 1 residue before the CDR3 does, leaving the germline J gene to fill in the end. The chain joins TRBV3 to TRBJ2-4; D gene unclear. Germline CDR1 reads SNHLY; CDR2 reads FYNGKV (reference sequence). V lost 6 bases and J 0 bases, leaving 10 bases between the germline ends. This CDR3 is built from 14 residues. Incomplete CDR3 DNA: TGTGCCAGCAGTCCCCGGGGTAGTCAAAACACCTTGTAC. This codes for CASSPRGSQNTLY. The whole CDR3 protein is CASSPRGSQNTLYF.